The 27 T cell receptor beta chains below come from one sample, sequenced in a study of early T cells in non-severe SARS-CoV-2 infection. TCRdb re-called the 5' RACE reads with MiXCR, one entry per CDR3 protein. Of some 55,000 distinct CDR3 sequences in the sample, roughly an eighth were seen once. The source was whole blood, collected at baseline. Source of these receptors: an adult who was a healthcare worker with PCR-confirmed SARS-CoV-2 infection or an uninfected control (not recorded which).

The chain is built from TRBV7-9 and TRBJ1-5; unclear D gene. CDR1 is SEHNR, CDR2 FQNEAQ, per germline (reference sequence). V lost 2 bases to trimming and J lost 7 bases, with 9 bases between them. The length of the CDR3 is 13 residues. The CDR3 bases are TGTGCCAGCAGCTTATGGTCGGGGCAGCCCCAGCATTTT. This gives the protein CASSLWSGQPQHF.

The V and J genes are TRBV7-6 and TRBJ2-7; D is ambiguous. V lost 5 bases, J lost 7 bases, and 9 bases lay in between. The V gene's germline CDR1 is SGHVS and CDR2 FNYEAQ. The CDR3 is 11 residues long. In nucleotides, the CDR3 is TGTGCCAGCAGCGATTTATGGGAGCAGTACTTC. Translated: CASSDLWEQYF. Complete variable domain (other parts from reference TRBV7-6 and TRBJ2-7): GAGVSQSPRYKVTKRGQDVALRCDPISGHVSLYWYRQALGQGPEFLTYFNYEAQQDKSGLPNDRFSAERPEGSISTLTIQRTEQRDSAMYRCASSDLWEQYFGPGTRLTVT.

This clonotype turned up a few times. The V call is TRBV28, the J call TRBJ2-1, with D hard to call. The CDR3 loop spans 12 amino acids. Trimming pared 3 bases from V and 5 bases from J, leaving 5 bases between. Per the germline V gene, CDR1 is MDHEN and CDR2 is SYDVKM. CDR3 sequence reads: CASSLPHNEQFF. The DNA for the CDR3 is TGTGCCAGCAGTTTGCCCCACAATGAGCAGTTCTTC.

This chain connects TRBV3-1 to TRBJ2-1; 12 bases are a match to TRBD2. Germline values: CDR1 LGHDT, CDR2 YNNKEL (reference sequence). The length of the CDR3 is 17 residues. V lost 0 bases and J lost 7; bases outside the gene matches: 7. The CDR3 spells CASSQDLKTSGSNEQFF. In nucleotides, the CDR3 is TGTGCCAGCAGCCAAGATCTTAAGACTAGCGGGAGTAATGAGCAGTTCTTC.

This clonotype was seen a handful of times. The rearrangement links TRBV7-9 to TRBJ2-5; D is ambiguous. Germline V gene sequence: CDR1 SEHNR, CDR2 FQNEAQ (reference sequence). V shed 5 bases and J shed 5 bases, with 6 bases lying between them. The CDR3 has 11 amino acids. The CDR3 sequence is CASSRAETQYF. The CDR3, as DNA: TGTGCCAGCAGCCGAGCGGAGACCCAGTACTTC.

This clonotype was seen a few times. This sequence joins TRBV3-1 and TRBJ2-7, with D perhaps TRBD2 (6 bases). This CDR3 region has 14 residues. V gave up 9 bases and J gave up 1 base, with 16 bases separating them. CDR1 LGHDT and CDR2 YNNKEL come from the germline V gene (reference sequence). The CDR3 DNA reads as TGTGCCAGTTCTCCCCAGCGGGTATCCTACGAGCAGTACTTC. This gives the protein CASSPQRVSYEQYF.

This clonotype appeared a few times. One end of the junction varies from germline; a read error may be responsible. The genes are TRBV12-3 or TRBV12-4 and TRBJ1-6; possible D gene TRBD1, 6 bases. The CDR3 sequence is 12 residues long. CDR3 in DNA: TGTGCCAGCAGGTTAGGGGGTTCACCCCTCCACTTT. This gives the protein CASRLGGSPLHF.

The V and J genes are TRBV5-3 and TRBJ2-4; 9 nucleotides line up with TRBD2. TRBV5-3 is labeled an ORF, and its function is uncertain. The CDR3 is 16 residues long. Unmatched junction bases numbered 5, after V lost 0 bases and J lost 4 bases. This chain's CDR3 is CARSLDGLANKNIQYF. CDR3 coding DNA: TGTGCCAGAAGCTTGGATGGACTAGCGAATAAAAACATTCAGTACTTC.

This clonotype was seen a handful of times. This chain joins TRBV6-5 and TRBJ2-7; 7 bases are shared with TRBD2. Germline V gene lookup returns CDR1 MNHEY and CDR2 SVGAGI. J was trimmed by 4 bases and V by 7 bases; bases with no gene match: 13. The CDR3 extends over 15 amino acids. The CDR3 spells CASISPLAAGYEQYF. CDR3 coding DNA: TGTGCCAGCATCTCCCCTCTAGCGGCGGGTTACGAGCAGTACTTC.

The gene calls are TRBV28 and TRBJ2-2, with a weak D call TRBD1 (5 bases). There are 15 residues in the CDR3. V shed 7 bases and J shed 5 bases, with 17 bases lying between them. Per the germline V gene, CDR1 is MDHEN and CDR2 is SYDVKM. CDR3: CASNKGLGATGELFF. CDR3 nucleotides: TGTGCCAGCAATAAGGGGCTAGGCGCGACCGGGGAGCTGTTTTTT.

This clonotype has ten or more counts. The chain combines TRBV25-1 with TRBJ2-3, with 8 bases identical to TRBD1. The ends lost 3 bases at V and 4 bases at J; junction bases unmatched: 15. CDR3 length: 18 amino acids. Per the germline V gene, CDR1 is MGHDK and CDR2 is SYGVNS. The CDR3 sequence: CASSDPVGQGAFADTQYF. The CDR3 nucleotides are TGTGCCAGCAGTGACCCCGTTGGGCAGGGGGCGTTCGCAGATACGCAGTATTTT.

CDR3 residues: CASSLLPERESDEQFF. CDR3 coding DNA: TGCGCCAGCAGCTTATTGCCGGAGCGGGAGAGCGATGAGCAGTTCTTC. V usage is TRBV5-1 and J usage is TRBJ2-1; 8 nucleotides align to TRBD2. J was trimmed by 8 bases and V by 2 bases; bases with no gene match: 12. The germline V gene encodes CDR1 SGHRS and CDR2 YFSETQ. This CDR3 has 16 residues.

The V gene is TRBV3-1, the J gene TRBJ2-5; TRBD2 matches at 8 bases. The V and J ends lost 3 bases and 3 bases, in that order; junction bases with no gene match: 3. The CDR3 consists of 14 residues. Germline V gene data show CDR1 as LGHDT and CDR2 as YNNKEL (reference sequence). The CDR3 DNA reads TGTGCCAGCAGCCAGCAAGCGGGAGAAGAGACCCAGTACTTC. Its protein product is CASSQQAGEETQYF.

The CDR3 loop is CASSYHRDRGHTEAFF. For the CDR3, the DNA is TGTGCCAGCAGTTACCACCGGGACAGGGGTCACACTGAAGCTTTCTTT. The chain couples TRBV5-8 to TRBJ1-1, with 10 positions matching TRBD1. CDR1 SGHTS and CDR2 YDEGEE come from the germline V gene. The CDR3 covers 16 residues. V shed 5 bases and J 3 bases; nucleotides not matched to a gene: 10.

V gene TRBV11-2 combines with J gene TRBJ1-2; D gene ambiguous. Trimming cost V 4 bases and J 4 bases, with 13 bases left between them. This CDR3 spans 14 amino acids. Germline V gene sequence: CDR1 SGHAT, CDR2 FQNNGV. The CDR3 region has the DNA TGTGCCAGCAGCTCTAGTCGGGGTTTCTATGGCTACACCTTC. Translating it yields CASSSSRGFYGYTF.

This chain connects TRBV10-3 to TRBJ2-7, with 8 positions matching TRBD1. V shed 6 bases and J 4 bases; nucleotides not matched to a gene: 11. Germline CDR1 ENHRY, CDR2 SYGVKD. The length of the CDR3 is 15 residues. CDR3 residues: CAIRETGQGSYEQYF. The CDR3 region has the DNA TGTGCCATCAGGGAGACAGGACAGGGATCGTACGAGCAGTACTTC.

This clonotype has a count of ten or more. The chain recombines TRBV20-1 with TRBJ2-4, with D possibly being TRBD1 (6 bases). Germline CDR1 is DFQATT and CDR2 is SNEGSKA (reference sequence). V was clipped by 0 bases and J by 6 bases, with 12 bases between them. This CDR3 is 14 amino acids long. CDR3 in amino acids: CSARDWTEGNIQYF. As DNA, the CDR3 is TGCAGTGCTAGAGATTGGACAGAGGGAAACATTCAGTACTTC.

The CDR3 here is CASSPNLGQGRETQYF. CDR3 coding DNA: TGTGCCAGCAGCCCTAACCTTGGACAGGGGAGAGAGACCCAGTACTTC. The genes are TRBV12-3 or TRBV12-4 and TRBJ2-5; 9 nucleotides match TRBD1. V trimming: 6 bases; J trimming: 4 bases; junction bases outside the gene matches: 12. The CDR3 consists of 16 residues.

Ten or more counts support this clonotype. CDR3: CASSPQPAGGAGELFF. CDR3 sequence (DNA): TGTGCCAGCAGCCCCCAACCCGCCGGGGGAGCCGGGGAGCTGTTTTTT. This chain uses TRBV7-3 with TRBJ2-2, with a tentative D call TRBD2 (6 bases). Germline CDR1 and CDR2: SGHTA and FQGTGA. The CDR3 consists of 16 residues. The germline V and J ends were trimmed by 5 bases and 6 bases, with 19 bases remaining between them.

This clonotype has only a few counts. The genes are TRBV13 and TRBJ2-5; 9 bases are a match to TRBD1. Per the germline V gene, CDR1 is PRHDT and CDR2 is FYEKMQ (reference sequence). V lost 8 bases and J lost 5; bases outside the gene matches: 9. CDR3 length equals 14 residues. CDR3 region: CASGTRGQGETQYF. The CDR3, as DNA: TGTGCCAGCGGGACCCGTGGACAGGGGGAGACCCAGTACTTC.

This clonotype is medium-sized by share. V gene TRBV11-3 combines with J gene TRBJ2-1; 12 bases are shared with TRBD2. With V trimmed by 2 bases and J by 2 bases, 7 bases remained unmatched. The CDR3 has 18 amino acids. CDR1 SGHNT and CDR2 YENEEA come from the germline V gene. The CDR3 coding sequence is TGTGCCAGCAGCTTACGGCCTAGCGGGGGGGCCGCCTACAATGAGCAGTTCTTC. Protein product: CASSLRPSGGAAYNEQFF.

The chain joins TRBV9 to TRBJ1-2, with TRBD1 matching 7 bases. Unmatched junction bases numbered 10, after V lost 1 base and J lost 4 bases. The CDR3 is 16 amino acids. Looked up from germline, CDR1 is SGDLS and CDR2 is YYNGEE. CDR3 nucleotides: TGTGCCAGCAGCGTAACTCAAACAGGGGAAGGCTATGGCTACACCTTC. Amino acids: CASSVTQTGEGYGYTF.

This chain uses TRBV10-3 with TRBJ2-1; a weak D match, TRBD2 (6 bases). The CDR3 extends over 14 amino acids. The germline V gene has CDR1 ENHRY and CDR2 SYGVKD. V lost 2 bases and J lost 5, with 10 bases in between. The CDR3 region is CAISEAGRHNEQFF. The CDR3 DNA follows: TGTGCCATCAGTGAGGCGGGGAGGCACAATGAGCAGTTCTTC.

This sequence joins TRBV5-1 and TRBJ2-1; 9 bases are shared with TRBD2. This CDR3 contains 15 residues. V trimming: 1 base; J trimming: 8 bases; junction bases outside the gene matches: 7. Germline lookup yields CDR1 SGHRS and CDR2 YFSETQ. CDR3 sequence: CASSLSSGNADEQFF. Written as DNA, the CDR3 is TGCGCCAGCAGCTTGTCTAGCGGGAATGCCGATGAGCAGTTCTTC. The full variable domain, in which reference TRBV5-1 and TRBJ2-1 provide the parts outside the CDR3, is KAGVTQTPRYLIKTRGQQVTLSCSPISGHRSVSWYQQTPGQGLQFLFEYFSETQRNKGNFPGRFSGRQFSNSRSEMNVSTLELGDSALYLCASSLSSGNADEQFFGPGTRLTVL.

Only a few counts were recorded for this clonotype. V and J are TRBV5-4 and TRBJ2-1, with 10 bases matching TRBD2. This CDR3 spans 18 amino acids. Germline CDR1 is SGHNT and CDR2 is YYREEE (reference sequence). Losses at the gene ends were 0 bases for V and 4 bases for J; bases not matched to a gene: 10. The CDR3, as DNA: TGTGCCAGCAGCTTGGCGGAATTTAGCGGGAGGACTTACAATGAGCAGTTCTTC. Translated, it gives CASSLAEFSGRTYNEQFF.

This clonotype was picked up many times. The J gene is TRBJ2-3, the V gene TRBV2; D is uncertain. This CDR3 comprises 13 residues. Trimming stripped 4 bases from V and 3 bases from J, with 8 bases between. Germline CDR1 and CDR2: SNHLY and FYNNEI. The CDR3 DNA reads TGTGCCAGCAGTGCAACCAGGACAGATACGCAGTATTTT. Its protein is CASSATRTDTQYF.

The chain couples TRBV12-3 or TRBV12-4 to TRBJ2-5, with TRBD1 matching over 7 bases. CDR3 length: 16 residues. J gave up 2 bases and V 3 bases, and 9 bases lay outside the gene matches. CDR3 nucleotides: TGTGCCAGCAGTTTCGCTCTGGGACAGCGACAAGAGACCCAGTACTTC. This translates into CASSFALGQRQETQYF.